This T cell receptor beta chain was profiled in a study of T cell responses to AZD1222 COVID-19 vaccine. Turning to the study itself: Some second doses came at about 4 weeks and others at about 12 weeks; these were pooled. Study outcomes and limitations: Baseline serology detected seropositivity in only six AZD1222 recipients. Spike-specific TCR breadth and depth were elevated following two AZD1222 doses. The donor group comprised mostly white British people and more females; the analysis possibly underestimated clonal diversity.

Clones were sequenced by immunoSEQ multiplex PCR, and TCRdb holds only the in-frame ones, with some missing. The data contain some 120,000 clones, roughly 90% of them seen just once; the ten biggest clones take up approximately 1.4%. On this clone itself: What it binds is unknown.

Trimming pared 0 bases from V and 5 bases from J, leaving 8 bases between. This CDR3 has 14 amino acids. CDR1 LGHDT and CDR2 YNNKEL come from the germline V gene (reference sequence). The sample here was peripheral blood, taken on day 0 of AZD1222 vaccination. The V call is TRBV3-1 (or the pseudogene TRBV3-2), the J call TRBJ2-1, with D unresolved. The clonotype was recovered from an adult in good health. The chain's CDR3 is CASSQEDTNNEQFF. The DNA for the CDR3 is TGTGCCAGCAGCCAAGAGGATACCAACAATGAGCAGTTCTTC.